This entry is about one TCR beta chain. The clone's antigen remains unknown. Qualities for individual bases were not recorded, and no much larger clone is one base off. This sample was taken from a study of blood T cell repertoires in COVID-19 (dated by TCRdb to the early 2020s). For context, the study as a whole: Collaborator samples came from the United States, Italy and Spain and covered acute and convalescent phases of COVID-19. Subjects who had been exposed to COVID-19, were actively infected with it, or had recovered from it provided the deeply sampled blood TCRbeta repertoires that made up the dataset. The samples were drawn from two sources: the first 160 participants of the ongoing ImmuneRACE study, and 950 to 1,500 subjects contributed by 6 global collaborators. The prospective study material was composed of cDNA or gDNA derived from T cells, B-cell-depleted T cells, or PBMCs. The repertoires were released in a freely available public database intended as a resource for research on the immune response to SARS-CoV-2. HLA class I and class II types, where available, came from metadata supplied by the sample provider rather than from assay-based typing. Nearly every sample came with metadata listing a de-identified subject ID, COVID-19 status, age in years and sex. General findings and caveats noted by the study authors: Clinical and demographic metadata were provided uncurated, with the amount varying by source and participant.

In Seattle, one collaborating source enrolled patients while the infection was active and tracked those patients longitudinally over the course of disease. Each collaborating institution followed its own protocols to collect whole blood in K2EDTA tubes. For TCRbeta analysis, collaborator samples were shipped as frozen whole blood, as isolated PBMCs, or as DNA extracted from either sample type. The immunoSEQ Assay, a bias-controlled multiplex PCR, was used to amplify TCRbeta CDR3 regions from genomic DNA. The published analysis was carried out like this. Within the assay, amplification of reference gene primers was used to estimate how many nucleated cells each sample contained. To quantify the absolute abundance of each unique TCRbeta CDR3 rearrangement, sequence reads were collapsed and filtered. Productive Simpson clonality was computed per sample as the square root of Simpson's diversity index over productive rearrangements. This is the immuneACCESS table as TCRdb keeps it, with only in-frame sequences that have V and J called. A part of the clones is gone; compared with another copy, unresolved V genes explain less than half, and the rest is unexplained. V and J calls and clone size follow that table, whereas D and trimming were derived from the DNA. The sample yields 250,000 to 300,000 clones; 86% were counted once. Approximately 12% of the sample is in the top ten clones.

The CDR3 has 13 amino acids, counting the end cysteine and phenylalanine. Just CDR3 DNA is preserved here, 39 bases in frame from base 1. V lost 6 bases and J lost 0 bases; the stretch between them is 8 bases long. The germline V gene yields LGHNT for CDR1 and FRNRAP for CDR2. The V and J genes are TRBV12-5 and TRBJ1-2, with a weak D call of TRBD1 (5 bases match). This TCR came from a young woman with COVID-19, enrolled during active disease. Sequences were obtained from peripheral blood. The bases read TGTGCTAGTGGCAGGGTTCCTAACTATGGCTACACCTTC. Its protein product is CASGRVPNYGYTF.